Sequencing of this TCR beta chain was carried out in a study of identical twins. Template switching supplied a universal primer site; unique molecular identifiers were carried on the cDNA. TCRdb re-called the 5' RACE reads with MiXCR, one entry per CDR3 protein. Among some 500,000 distinct CDR3 sequences listed, more than 9% were seen once. The CDR3 runs to 17 residues. Unmatched junction bases numbered 8, after V lost 3 bases and J lost 5 bases. Looked up from germline, CDR1 is LGHDT and CDR2 is YNNKEL (reference sequence). The same specimen was also included in a second study, on yellow fever vaccine responses in identical twins. This second study notes: Twins' vaccine T cell responses were reported to seem partly convergent and partly personalized.

The chain is built from TRBV3-1 and TRBJ2-1, with 12 bases matching TRBD2. Sequencing input: PBMCs. This clonotype was sampled from a woman under 30 in good health. The chain's CDR3 is CASSHLIRTSGDNEQFF. The CDR3 DNA sequence: TGTGCCAGCAGCCACTTGATTCGGACTAGCGGGGACAATGAGCAGTTCTTC.